The 11 T cell receptor beta chains reported below all come from one sample, sequenced in a study of blood T cell repertoires in COVID-19. The data were produced by immunoSEQ multiplex PCR, yet TCRdb's version contains in-frame clones alone and is incomplete. The table includes 300,000 to 450,000 clones, approximately 88% detected once. The sequenced sample was peripheral blood. These TCRs come from a woman in her twenties or thirties with COVID-19, enrolled during active disease.

The chain recombines TRBV28 with TRBJ1-1, with 12 bases that match TRBD1. CDR1 and CDR2 from the germline V gene are MDHEN and SYDVKM. The length of the CDR3 is 16 residues. The V segment lost 6 bases and the J segment 7 bases; nucleotides outside the gene matches: 12. This chain's CDR3 is CASSSAGTGGRGEAFF. The CDR3 bases are TGTGCCAGCAGCTCCGCCGGGACAGGGGGCCGAGGTGAAGCTTTCTTT. The variable domain in full, with the rest retrieved from reference TRBV28 and TRBJ1-1, is DVKVTQSSRYLVKRTGEKVFLECVQDMDHENMFWYRQDPGLGLRLIYFSYDVKMKEKGDIPEGYSVSREKKERFSLILESASTNQTSMYLCASSSAGTGGRGEAFFGQGTRLTVV.

The chain couples TRBV19 to TRBJ1-6; D is undetermined. The V end lost 7 bases, the J end lost 7 bases, and 17 bases lay between the germline ends. The CDR3 length is 15 residues. The germline V gene has CDR1 LNHDA and CDR2 SQIVND (reference sequence). CDR3 nucleotide sequence: TGTGCCAGTAAACCAAGGGAGTGGGCGAATTCACCCCTCCACTTT. It specifies CASKPREWANSPLHF. The full variable domain, completed using reference TRBV19 and TRBJ1-6, is DGGITQSPKYLFRKEGQNVTLSCEQNLNHDAMYWYRQDPGQGLRLIYYSQIVNDFQKGDIAEGYSVSREKKESFPLTVTSAQKNPTAFYLCASKPREWANSPLHFGNGTRLTVT.

The chain recombines TRBV2 with TRBJ2-7; the D gene is possibly TRBD1 (6 bases). This CDR3 is 12 amino acids long. CDR1 and CDR2 (germline): SNHLY, FYNNEI. V was clipped by 6 bases and J by 3 bases, with 9 bases between them. The CDR3 spells CASRDSRYEQYF. CDR3 DNA sequence: TGTGCCAGCAGGGACAGCCGCTACGAGCAGTACTTC.

For the CDR3, the DNA is TGTGCCAGCAGCCAAGGGGCCAATTGGCCCCAGCATTTT. This encodes CASSQGANWPQHF. The V and J genes are TRBV3-1 (or the pseudogene TRBV3-2) and TRBJ1-5; no firm D call. The CDR3 length is 13 residues. Trimming stripped 1 base from V and 9 bases from J, with 10 bases between. Germline assignment: CDR1 LGHDT and CDR2 YNNKEL (reference sequence).

The chain couples TRBV6-1 to TRBJ2-7; TRBD1 matches 11 bases. Germline trimming cut 0 bases from V and 5 bases from J; bases unmatched to any gene: 3. The germline gives CDR1 MNHNS, CDR2 SASEGT. The CDR3 is 15 residues long. The CDR3 here is CASSEAGQGVNEQYV. The CDR3 nucleotides are TGTGCCAGCAGTGAAGCGGGACAGGGGGTAAACGAGCAGTACGTC.

The chain uses TRBV5-6 and TRBJ2-5, with TRBD2 matching over 11 bases. V lost 1 base, J lost 5 bases, and 13 bases stayed unmatched. Germline CDR1 is SGHDT and CDR2 is YYEEEE. The CDR3 sequence is 18 residues long. The CDR3 coding sequence is TGTGCCAGCAGCTTGATCGGTAGCGGGGGGGCCGGTGGCGAGACCCAGTACTTC. It translates to CASSLIGSGGAGGETQYF. The whole variable domain, remainder taken from reference TRBV5-6 and TRBJ2-5, is DAGVTQSPTHLIKTRGQQVTLRCSPKSGHDTVSWYQQALGQGPQFIFQYYEEEERQRGNFPDRFSGHQFPNYSSELNVNALLLGDSALYLCASSLIGSGGAGGETQYFGPGTRLLVL.

This sequence joins TRBV28 and TRBJ1-2; perhaps TRBD1 as D (5 bases). CDR1 and CDR2 (germline): MDHEN, SYDVKM. Trimming stripped 6 bases from V and 6 bases from J, with 26 bases between. The CDR3 is made up of 17 amino acids. CDR3: CASRRTPRRGGGHGYTF. The CDR3 coding sequence is TGTGCCAGCAGGAGGACCCCACGTAGGGGAGGAGGTCATGGCTACACCTTC.

CDR3 sequence: CASSPTRGLYGYTF. The CDR3, as DNA: TGTGCCAGCTCACCGACCCGCGGGTTGTATGGCTACACCTTC. The rearrangement joins TRBV18 to TRBJ1-2; no clear D gene. V was trimmed by 3 bases and J by 5 bases, leaving 13 bases between them. Germline lookup yields CDR1 KGHSH and CDR2 LQKENI. The CDR3 extends over 14 amino acids.

This clone came up once. The chain couples TRBV24-1 to TRBJ2-7, with TRBD1 matching over 7 bases. J was trimmed by 5 bases and V by 5 bases; bases with no gene match: 8. This CDR3 spans 14 amino acids. Germline-derived CDR1 and CDR2 are KGHDR and SFDVKD. The CDR3 coding sequence is TGTGCCACCAGTGGGCAGGGGGTCCACCACGAGCAGTACGTC. The encoded protein is CATSGQGVHHEQYV.

Note on this clone: The sample has other DNA sequences that encode this CDR3 too. This sequence joins TRBV4-3 and TRBJ1-4, with D possibly matching TRBD1 (6 bases). There are 14 residues in the CDR3. Germline values: CDR1 LGHNA, CDR2 YSLEER. V was clipped by 1 base and J by 5 bases, with 8 bases between them. The DNA of the CDR3 is TGCGCCAGCAGCCAAGGGCAGGGGAATGAAAAACTGTTTTTT. Translating it yields CASSQGQGNEKLFF.

This rearrangement joins TRBV5-1 to TRBJ2-1, with TRBD2 matching 8 bases. Germline CDR1 is SGHRS and CDR2 is YFSETQ. The CDR3 loop spans 15 amino acids. Trimming took 4 bases from V and 5 from J; bases not matched to a gene: 8. The CDR3 region has the DNA TGCGCCAGCAGCCGGTGGGCGGGGGGAGACAATGAGCAGTTCTTC. Its protein is CASSRWAGGDNEQFF.